This T cell receptor (beta chain) was observed in a study of cytomegalovirus exposure and HLA in healthy donors. Study-wide results and caveats: Cytomegalovirus status was reportedly diagnosed by the classifier with high sensitivity and specificity. TCR beta V- and J-gene trimming was later associated with a missense DCLRE1C variant. It emerged from a later analysis that several of the most significant clusters appeared to be linked to common viral pathogens.

The PCR contained 60 Vbeta and 13 Jbeta primers. Assay: immunoSEQ multiplex PCR; the TCRdb copy retains only in-frame clones and omits some. Of 110,000 to 150,000 clones listed, over 60% are singletons. Remarks on this clone: Its antigen is currently unknown.

Germline values: CDR1 GTSNPN, CDR2 SVGIG (reference sequence). The CDR3 covers 8 residues. V was cut by 5 bases and J by 9 bases, with 3 bases left in between. The chain combines TRBV30 with TRBJ2-3; D unresolved. This receptor was taken from a man aged 35 to 55 in good health and CMV-seropositive. Material: PBMCs. The DNA for the CDR3 is TGTGCCTGGCGGACGCAGTATTTT. Encoded protein: CAWRTQYF.